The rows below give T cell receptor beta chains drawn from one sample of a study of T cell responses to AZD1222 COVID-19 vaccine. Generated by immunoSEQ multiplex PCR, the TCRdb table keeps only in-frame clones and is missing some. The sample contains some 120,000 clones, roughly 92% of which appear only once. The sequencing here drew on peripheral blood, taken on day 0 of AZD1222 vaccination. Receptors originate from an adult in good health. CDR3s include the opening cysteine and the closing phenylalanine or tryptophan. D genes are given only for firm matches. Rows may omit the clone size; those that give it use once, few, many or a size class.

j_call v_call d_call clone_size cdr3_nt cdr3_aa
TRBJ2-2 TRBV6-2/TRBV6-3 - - TGTGCCAGCAGTTTCCTATCTCAGGGGTCCGGGGAGCTGTTTTTT CASSFLSQGSGELFF
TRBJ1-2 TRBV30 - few TGTGCCTGGAACACCGAACGAAACTATGGCTACACCTTC CAWNTERNYGYTF
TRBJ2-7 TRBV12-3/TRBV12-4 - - TGTGCCAGCAGCCTTACCCTCTACGAGCAGTACTTC CASSLTLYEQYF
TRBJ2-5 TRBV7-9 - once TGTGCCAGCAGCTGGGACCTTGGAGGGGGCAGTAAGACCCAGTACTTC CASSWDLGGGSKTQYF
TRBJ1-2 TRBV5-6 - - TGTGCCAGCAGCTTGCGGGGAAGTGGCTACACCTTC CASSLRGSGYTF
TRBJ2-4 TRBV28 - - TGTGCCAGCAGTTTAGTAGGGGCCGGTAAAAACATTCAGTACTTC CASSLVGAGKNIQYF
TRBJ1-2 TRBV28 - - TGTGCCACCTCCCTAACACCATACTATGGCTACACCTTC CATSLTPYYGYTF
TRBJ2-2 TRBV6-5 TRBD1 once TGTGCCAGCAAACTCGGACAGGCGAACACCGGGGAGCTGTTTTTT CASKLGQANTGELFF
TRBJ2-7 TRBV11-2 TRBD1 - TGTGCCAGCAGCCCAAGCCGGGACAGGTTACAGTACTTC CASSPSRDRLQYF
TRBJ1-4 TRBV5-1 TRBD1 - TGCGCCAGCAGCAAGACAGGGGCGAGTAATGAAAAACTGTTTTTT CASSKTGASNEKLFF
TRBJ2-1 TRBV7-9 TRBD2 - TGTGCCAGCAGCTTAGTTCTTGCGGGGGGGCCCTACAATGAGCAGTTCTTC CASSLVLAGGPYNEQFF
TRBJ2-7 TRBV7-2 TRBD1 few TGTGCCAGCAGCCGGGGACAGGGAGTCTCCTACGAGCAGTACTTC CASSRGQGVSYEQYF
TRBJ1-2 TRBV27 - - TGTGCCAGCAGTCCCCTTGGGGGCGTTAACTATGGCTACACCTTC CASSPLGGVNYGYTF
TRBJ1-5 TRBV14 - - TGTGCCAGCAGCCAAGCACGGAATCAGCCCCAGCATTTT CASSQARNQPQHF
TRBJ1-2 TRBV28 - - TGTGCCAGCAGCCCCCCGGGTGGCTACACCTTC CASSPPGGYTF
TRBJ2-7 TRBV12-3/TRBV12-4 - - TGTGCCAGCAGTGGGTACTACGAGCAGTACTTC CASSGYYEQYF